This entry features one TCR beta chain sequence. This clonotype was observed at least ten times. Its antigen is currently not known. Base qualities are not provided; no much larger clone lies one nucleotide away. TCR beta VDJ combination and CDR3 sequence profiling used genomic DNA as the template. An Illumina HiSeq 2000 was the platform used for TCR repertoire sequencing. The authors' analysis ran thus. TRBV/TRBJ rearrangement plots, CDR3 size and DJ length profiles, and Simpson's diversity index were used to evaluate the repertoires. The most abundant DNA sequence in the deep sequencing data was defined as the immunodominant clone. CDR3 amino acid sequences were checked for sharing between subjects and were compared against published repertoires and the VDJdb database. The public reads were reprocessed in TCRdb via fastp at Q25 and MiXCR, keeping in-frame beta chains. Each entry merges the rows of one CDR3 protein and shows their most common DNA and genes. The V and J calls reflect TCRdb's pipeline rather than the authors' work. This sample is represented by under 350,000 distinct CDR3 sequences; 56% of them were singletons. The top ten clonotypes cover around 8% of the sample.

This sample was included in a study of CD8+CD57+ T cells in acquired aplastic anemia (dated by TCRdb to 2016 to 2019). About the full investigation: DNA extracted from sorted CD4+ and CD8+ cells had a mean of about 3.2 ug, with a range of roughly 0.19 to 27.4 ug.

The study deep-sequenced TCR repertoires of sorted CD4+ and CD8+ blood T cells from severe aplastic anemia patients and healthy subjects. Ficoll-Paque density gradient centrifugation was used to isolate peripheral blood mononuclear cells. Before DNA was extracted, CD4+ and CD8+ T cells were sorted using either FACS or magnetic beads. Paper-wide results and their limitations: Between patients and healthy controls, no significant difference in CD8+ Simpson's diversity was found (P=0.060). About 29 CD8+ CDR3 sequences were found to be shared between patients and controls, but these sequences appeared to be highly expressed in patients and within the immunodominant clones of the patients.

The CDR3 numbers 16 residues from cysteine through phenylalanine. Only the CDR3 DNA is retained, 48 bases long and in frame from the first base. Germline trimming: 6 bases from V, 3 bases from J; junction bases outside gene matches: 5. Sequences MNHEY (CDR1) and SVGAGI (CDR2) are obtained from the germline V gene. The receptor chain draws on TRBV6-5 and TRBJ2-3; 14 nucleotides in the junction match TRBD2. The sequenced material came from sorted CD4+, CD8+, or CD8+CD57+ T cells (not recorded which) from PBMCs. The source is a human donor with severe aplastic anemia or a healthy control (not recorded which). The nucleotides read TGTGCCAGCAGCTCGTGGACTAGCGGGGGGACAGATACGCAGTATTTT. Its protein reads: CASSSWTSGGTDTQYF.